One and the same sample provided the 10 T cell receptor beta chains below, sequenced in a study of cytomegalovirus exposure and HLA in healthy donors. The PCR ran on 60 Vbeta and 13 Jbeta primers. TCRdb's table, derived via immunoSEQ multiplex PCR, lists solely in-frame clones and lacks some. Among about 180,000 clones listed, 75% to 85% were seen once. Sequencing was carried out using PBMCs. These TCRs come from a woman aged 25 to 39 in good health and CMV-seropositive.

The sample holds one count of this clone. The CDR3 here is CASSQSASLGLSPETQYF. Written as DNA, the CDR3 is TGCGCCAGCAGTCAATCAGCATCCCTAGGACTTTCCCCGGAGACCCAGTACTTC. V usage is TRBV23-1 and J usage is TRBJ2-5; D is perhaps TRBD2 (5 bases). TRBV23-1 is known as an ORF, though its function is uncertain. V was pared by 0 bases and J by 5 bases, with 22 bases between. This CDR3 has 18 residues.

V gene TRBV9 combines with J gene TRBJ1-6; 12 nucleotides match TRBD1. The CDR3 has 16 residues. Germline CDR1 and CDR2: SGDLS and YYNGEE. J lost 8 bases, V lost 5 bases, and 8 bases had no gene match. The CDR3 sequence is CASREGQGAFYSPLHF. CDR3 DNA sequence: TGTGCCAGCAGGGAGGGACAGGGGGCTTTTTATTCACCCCTCCACTTT.

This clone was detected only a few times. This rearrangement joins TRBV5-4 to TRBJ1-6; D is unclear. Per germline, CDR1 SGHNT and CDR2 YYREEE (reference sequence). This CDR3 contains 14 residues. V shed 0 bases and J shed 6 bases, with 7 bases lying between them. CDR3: CASSLDRSNSPLHF. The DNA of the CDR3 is TGTGCCAGCAGCTTGGACAGAAGTAATTCACCCCTCCACTTT.

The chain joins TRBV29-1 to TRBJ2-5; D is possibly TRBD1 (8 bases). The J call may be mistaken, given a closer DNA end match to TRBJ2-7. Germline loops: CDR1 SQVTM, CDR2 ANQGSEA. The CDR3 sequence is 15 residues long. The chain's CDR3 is CSVGAGDRYSYEQYF. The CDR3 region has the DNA TGCAGCGTTGGTGCGGGGGACAGGTACTCCTACGAGCAGTACTTC.

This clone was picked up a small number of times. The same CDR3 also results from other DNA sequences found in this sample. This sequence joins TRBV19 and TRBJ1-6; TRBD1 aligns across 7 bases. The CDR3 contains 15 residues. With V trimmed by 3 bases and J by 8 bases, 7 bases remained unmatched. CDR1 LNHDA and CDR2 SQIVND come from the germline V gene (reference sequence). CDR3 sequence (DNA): TGTGCCAGTAGTATCCTGACAGGGAAGGATTCACCCCTCCACTTT. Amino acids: CASSILTGKDSPLHF.

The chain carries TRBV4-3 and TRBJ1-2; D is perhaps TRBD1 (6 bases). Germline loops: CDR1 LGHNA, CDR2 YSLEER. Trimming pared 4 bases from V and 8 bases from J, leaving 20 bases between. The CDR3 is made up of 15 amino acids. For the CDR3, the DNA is TGCGCCAGCAGCCGCGACGCTTCAGGGGTTCAGGGCTACACCTTC. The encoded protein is CASSRDASGVQGYTF.

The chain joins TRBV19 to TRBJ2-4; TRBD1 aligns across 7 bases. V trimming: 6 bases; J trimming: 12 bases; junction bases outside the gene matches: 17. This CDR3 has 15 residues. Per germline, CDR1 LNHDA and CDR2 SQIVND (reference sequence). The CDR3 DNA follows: TGTGCCAGTAGCGACCGGGTTAATCCGAGGGACAGTCAGTACTTC. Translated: CASSDRVNPRDSQYF. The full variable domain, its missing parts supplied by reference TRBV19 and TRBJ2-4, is DGGITQSPKYLFRKEGQNVTLSCEQNLNHDAMYWYRQDPGQGLRLIYYSQIVNDFQKGDIAEGYSVSREKKESFPLTVTSAQKNPTAFYLCASSDRVNPRDSQYFGAGTRLSVL.

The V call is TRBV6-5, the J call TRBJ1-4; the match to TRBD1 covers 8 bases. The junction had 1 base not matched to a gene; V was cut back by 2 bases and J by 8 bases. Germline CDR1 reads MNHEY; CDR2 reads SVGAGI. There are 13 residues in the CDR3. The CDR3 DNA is TGTGCCAGCAGTTACAGGGACAGGGAAAAACTGTTTTTT. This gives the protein CASSYRDREKLFF.

This chain's CDR3 is CASSTGQGNTIYF. In DNA form, the CDR3 reads TGTGCCAGCAGCACGGGACAGGGGAACACCATATATTTT. J is TRBJ1-3 and V is TRBV7-3; TRBD1 aligns across 10 bases. Germline V gene lookup returns CDR1 SGHTA and CDR2 FQGTGA. The CDR3 consists of 13 residues. The ends lost 5 bases at V and 7 bases at J; junction bases unmatched: 2.

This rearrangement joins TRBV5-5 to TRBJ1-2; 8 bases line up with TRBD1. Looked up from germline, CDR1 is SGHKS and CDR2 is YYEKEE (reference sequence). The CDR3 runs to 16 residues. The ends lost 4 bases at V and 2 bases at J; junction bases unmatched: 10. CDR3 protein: CASSQPGQGLNYGYTF. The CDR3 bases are TGTGCCAGCAGCCAACCCGGACAGGGACTGAACTATGGCTACACCTTC. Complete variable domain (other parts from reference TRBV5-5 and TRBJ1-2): DAGVTQSPTHLIKTRGQQVTLRCSPISGHKSVSWYQQVLGQGPQFIFQYYEKEERGRGNFPDRFSARQFPNYSSELNVNALLLGDSALYLCASSQPGQGLNYGYTFGSGTRLTVV.